These 6 T cell receptor beta chains were sequenced from one sample in a study of shared clonotypes between healthy human individuals. Terminally differentiated effector memory CD45RA+ cells were excluded from the naive CD8 cells, which were CD45RO-negative and positively selected for CCR7. This table comes from immunoSEQ multiplex PCR, and its TCRdb copy is limited to in-frame clones, with some not included. Of millions of clones listed, around 96% are singletons. Material for sequencing was naive CD8+ T cells sorted from blood. Receptors originate from a man between 18 and 35 years old in good health.

The V and J genes are TRBV27 and TRBJ1-5; no firm D call. V shed 4 bases and J shed 5 bases, with 9 bases lying between them. The CDR3 consists of 13 residues. Germline loops: CDR1 MNHEY, CDR2 SMNVEV (reference sequence). CDR3 sequence: CASSSAGDQPQHF. The CDR3 region has the DNA TGTGCCAGCAGTTCGGCCGGGGATCAGCCCCAGCATTTT.

The chain links TRBV7-9 to TRBJ2-7, with 8 bases lining up with TRBD2. In germline, CDR1 is SEHNR, CDR2 FQNEAQ (reference sequence). Trimming removed 5 bases from V and 6 bases from J; junction bases left unmatched: 6. This CDR3 is built from 13 residues. The CDR3 DNA reads TGTGCCAGCAGCGGCGGCGGGGGGATCGAGCAGTACTTC. Its protein product is CASSGGGGIEQYF.

The V call is TRBV10-3, the J call TRBJ1-3, with 9 bases lining up with TRBD1. Germline V lookup: CDR1 ENHRY, CDR2 SYGVKD. V trimming: 4 bases; J trimming: 0 bases; junction bases outside the gene matches: 4. The CDR3 is made up of 16 amino acids. CDR3 region: CAISAGQGLSGNTIYF. CDR3 in DNA: TGTGCCATCAGTGCAGGACAGGGGCTCTCTGGAAACACCATATATTTT.

For this clone: In the same sample, other DNA sequences code for this CDR3. V gene TRBV27 combines with J gene TRBJ2-7; D is unresolved. The V gene lost 5 bases and the J gene lost 2 bases, with 10 bases spanning the gap. The CDR3 runs 13 residues. Germline V gene sequence: CDR1 MNHEY, CDR2 SMNVEV (reference sequence). The CDR3 loop is CASSLQSTYEQYF. CDR3 in DNA: TGTGCCAGCAGTCTACAGAGTACCTACGAGCAGTACTTC.

The chain joins TRBV10-1 to TRBJ1-2; no clear D gene. CDR1 and CDR2 (germline): WNHNN, SYGVQD (reference sequence). The V end lost 3 bases, the J end lost 5 bases, and 7 bases lay between the germline ends. There are 12 residues in the CDR3. CDR3: CASSDWDYGYTF. In DNA, the CDR3 is TGCGCCAGCAGTGATTGGGATTATGGCTACACCTTC.

The CDR3 DNA sequence: TGCGCCAGCAGTGAGTCTAGCGGATTGGATCCCCATGAGCAGTTCTTC. Its protein product is CASSESSGLDPHEQFF. This chain connects TRBV10-1 to TRBJ2-1; the D gene is possibly TRBD2 (6 bases). Germline-derived CDR1 and CDR2 are WNHNN and SYGVQD (reference sequence). Between the trimmed V and J ends, which lost 0 bases and 8 bases, there was a span of 17 bases. This CDR3 contains 16 residues.